This entry lists 28 T cell receptor beta chains sequenced from one sample in a study of cytomegalovirus exposure and HLA in healthy donors. PCR employed 60 Vbeta and 13 Jbeta primers. Clones were read by immunoSEQ multiplex PCR, and TCRdb kept only the in-frame ones, dropping some. This table has about 77,000 clones, roughly four fifths appearing once. Material: PBMCs. These receptors were collected from a man aged 35-49 years in good health and CMV-seronegative.

J is TRBJ2-7 and V is TRBV27, with a tentative D call TRBD2 (5 bases). The CDR3 length is 13 residues. Germline V gene sequence: CDR1 MNHEY, CDR2 SMNVEV (reference sequence). Trimming pared 5 bases from V and 0 bases from J, leaving 8 bases between. The CDR3 here is CASSRRDSYEQYF. CDR3 bases: TGTGCCAGCAGTCGCCGGGACTCCTACGAGCAGTACTTC.

The chain couples TRBV11-2 to TRBJ1-1, with D uncertain. This CDR3 contains 15 residues. V gave up 1 base and J gave up 2 bases, with 11 bases separating them. Germline assignment: CDR1 SGHAT and CDR2 FQNNGV. This chain's CDR3 is CASSLVVAPNTEAFF. The CDR3 coding sequence is TGTGCCAGCAGCTTAGTCGTGGCACCTAACACTGAAGCTTTCTTT.

The V call is TRBV27, the J call TRBJ2-7; TRBD1 matches at 8 bases. The junction had 10 bases not matched to a gene; V was cut back by 6 bases and J by 3 bases. Per the germline V gene, CDR1 is MNHEY and CDR2 is SMNVEV (reference sequence). The CDR3 sequence is 15 residues long. Written as DNA, the CDR3 is TGTGCCAGCAGCCGCGGACAGGGATGGGGCTACGAGCAGTACTTC. Translated: CASSRGQGWGYEQYF.

Concerning this clone: An end of the junction does not agree with germline; a read error may underlie this. This chain's CDR3 is CASSQSSGSF. CDR3 nucleotides: TGCGCCAGCAGTCAATCTTCGGGGTCCTTC. The chain carries TRBV23-1 and TRBJ1-2, with D hard to call. TRBV23-1 is reported as an ORF; its role is uncertain. The CDR3 loop spans 10 amino acids.

This sequence joins TRBV7-9 and TRBJ2-1, with TRBD2 as a possible D gene (6 bases). The V gene's germline CDR1 is SEHNR and CDR2 FQNEAQ (reference sequence). Trimming stripped 5 bases from V and 9 bases from J, with 11 bases between. The CDR3 has 12 residues. The CDR3 is CASSEAGGEQFF. The DNA of the CDR3 is TGTGCCAGCAGCGAAGCGGGTGGTGAGCAGTTCTTC.

V and J are TRBV27 and TRBJ2-7; D not certain. Germline values: CDR1 MNHEY, CDR2 SMNVEV (reference sequence). V lost 0 bases, J lost 3 bases, and 6 bases lay in between. The CDR3 length is 13 residues. CDR3 coding DNA: TGTGCCAGCAGTTTATCGGGCCTCTACGAGCAGTACTTC. Translation: CASSLSGLYEQYF.

The genes are TRBV6-1 and TRBJ1-1; D call uncertain. The CDR3 runs to 15 residues. Germline CDR1 and CDR2: MNHNS and SASEGT. The V end was cut by 6 bases, the J end by 1 base, with 15 bases between. The CDR3 spells CASRAVGTANTEAFF. CDR3 DNA sequence: TGTGCCAGCAGAGCGGTAGGTACAGCGAACACTGAAGCTTTCTTT.

The rearrangement joins TRBV30 to TRBJ2-7; D remains ambiguous. The CDR3 runs to 13 residues. V lost 1 base, J lost 6 bases, and 13 bases lay in between. Germline CDR1 and CDR2: GTSNPN and SVGIG (reference sequence). The CDR3 DNA follows: TGTGCCTGGAGTGGACCCTGGGCTGGCGAGCAGTACTTC. Translating it yields CAWSGPWAGEQYF.

This chain links TRBV5-4 with TRBJ2-2; 9 bases are a match to TRBD1. The germline V gene encodes CDR1 SGHNT and CDR2 YYREEE (reference sequence). The CDR3 is 17 residues long. The V segment lost 4 bases and the J segment 7 bases; nucleotides outside the gene matches: 14. CDR3 nucleotides: TGTGCCAGCAGCCCCTCACCGGGACAGGGTACTCACGGGGAGCTGTTTTTT. It encodes CASSPSPGQGTHGELFF.

The chain is built from TRBV28 and TRBJ1-5; D unresolved. This CDR3 comprises 14 residues. Germline CDR1 and CDR2: MDHEN and SYDVKM. The germline V and J ends were trimmed by 5 bases and 4 bases, with 12 bases remaining between them. CDR3 DNA sequence: TGTGCCAGCAGTCCTATTTCGGGGAATCAGCCCCAGCATTTT. Translating it yields CASSPISGNQPQHF.

This clone was counted once. The V gene is TRBV9, the J gene TRBJ2-2; possibly TRBD2 for D (5 bases). Trimming left V 8 bases short and J 5 bases short, with 13 bases between. Germline V lookup: CDR1 SGDLS, CDR2 YYNGEE. The CDR3 sequence is 13 residues long. The CDR3 reads CASRGGYTGELFF. The CDR3 DNA is TGTGCCAGTCGCGGAGGTTATACCGGGGAGCTGTTTTTT.

The chain has TRBV5-1 and TRBJ1-4; D possibly corresponds to TRBD1 (5 bases). CDR1 is SGHRS and CDR2 is YFSETQ in the germline V gene. The length of the CDR3 is 18 residues. Between the trimmed V and J ends, which lost 4 bases and 0 bases, there was a span of 19 bases. The chain's CDR3 is CASSPSGALFATNEKLFF. For the CDR3, the DNA is TGCGCCAGCAGCCCTAGTGGGGCGCTATTTGCAACTAATGAAAAACTGTTTTTT.

This rearrangement joins TRBV27 to TRBJ2-2, with 7 bases matching TRBD2. Trimming removed 6 bases from V and 8 bases from J; junction bases left unmatched: 12. Germline CDR1 reads MNHEY; CDR2 reads SMNVEV (reference sequence). The CDR3 length is 15 residues. CDR3 region: CASRETGTKSGELFF. The CDR3 coding sequence is TGTGCCAGCAGGGAAACCGGGACTAAATCGGGGGAGCTGTTTTTT.

Only a few counts were recorded for this clone. V gene TRBV6-1 combines with J gene TRBJ1-1; D is uncertain. Germline V gene lookup returns CDR1 MNHNS and CDR2 SASEGT. The V end lost 0 bases, the J end lost 11 bases, and 13 bases lay between the germline ends. The CDR3 sequence is 13 residues long. DNA of the CDR3: TGTGCCAGCAGTGAAGCCCTAGGTAGATTGGCTTTCTTT. Translation gives CASSEALGRLAFF.

The rearrangement joins TRBV7-8 to TRBJ1-1, with D perhaps matching TRBD1 (6 bases). The CDR3 consists of 14 residues. The V gene's germline CDR1 is SGHVS and CDR2 FQNEAQ. Trimming pared 5 bases from V and 5 bases from J, leaving 15 bases between. CDR3 DNA: TGTGCCAGCAGCCGAGGACAGCTGACTACTGAAGCTTTCTTT. Its translation: CASSRGQLTTEAFF.

DNA for the CDR3: TGTGCCAGCATCGATCGGTCGAGGAACACTGAAGCTTTCTTT. Translating gives CASIDRSRNTEAFF. The chain recombines TRBV27 with TRBJ1-1, with unresolved D. The CDR3 loop spans 14 amino acids. Germline CDR1 is MNHEY and CDR2 is SMNVEV (reference sequence). V was clipped by 7 bases and J by 1 base, with 13 bases between them.

The V call is TRBV29-1, the J call TRBJ2-1; 9 bases map to TRBD1. V dropped 6 bases and J dropped 4; count of bases not matched to a gene: 4. The germline V gene encodes CDR1 SQVTM and CDR2 ANQGSEA. This CDR3 spans 13 amino acids. Here the CDR3 DNA reads TGCAGCGTCGGACAGGGGAATTACAATGAGCAGTTCTTC. Protein product: CSVGQGNYNEQFF.

This sequence joins TRBV28 and TRBJ1-5; the D is unclear. V was cut by 3 bases and J by 0 bases, with 3 bases left in between. There are 13 residues in the CDR3. Germline V gene data show CDR1 as MDHEN and CDR2 as SYDVKM. The DNA for the CDR3 is TGTGCCAGCAGTTTTCGTAGCAATCAGCCCCAGCATTTT. Amino acid sequence: CASSFRSNQPQHF.

This chain uses TRBV7-9 with TRBJ2-2; D unclear. The CDR3 is 15 amino acids. The germline gives CDR1 SEHNR, CDR2 FQNEAQ (reference sequence). Trimming took off 5 bases at V and 6 bases at J, with 16 bases between the two ends. The CDR3 coding sequence is TGTGCCAGCAGCCCATCGGGTGGCCCGCCCGGGGAGCTGTTTTTT. This codes for CASSPSGGPPGELFF.

The rearrangement joins TRBV5-1 to TRBJ2-2; D unclear. Trimming removed 0 bases at V and 2 bases at J, with 8 bases between. CDR3 size: 15 residues. Germline CDR1 and CDR2: SGHRS and YFSETQ. The CDR3 spells CASSLGLGNTGELFF. The CDR3 coding sequence is TGCGCCAGCAGCTTGGGCCTAGGTAACACCGGGGAGCTGTTTTTT.

This clone was picked up a small number of times. The rearrangement joins TRBV30 to TRBJ2-1; 13 positions agree with TRBD2. Germline trimming cut 2 bases from V and 7 bases from J; bases unmatched to any gene: 2. This CDR3 region has 14 residues. Germline CDR1 reads GTSNPN; CDR2 reads SVGIG (reference sequence). The CDR3 DNA follows: TGTGCCTGGAGTAAACTAGCGGGAGGGAATGAGCAGTTCTTC. This encodes CAWSKLAGGNEQFF.

The chain's CDR3 is CASSRGHTEAFF. CDR3 nucleotide sequence: TGTGCCAGCAGCAGGGGGCACACTGAAGCTTTCTTT. The genes are TRBV7-9 and TRBJ1-1; 7 bases are a match to TRBD1. CDR1 is SEHNR and CDR2 is FQNEAQ in the germline V gene (reference sequence). This CDR3 has 12 amino acids. Trimming cost V 5 bases and J 3 bases; bases outside gene matches: 0.

This chain joins TRBV19 and TRBJ2-7; D possibly corresponds to TRBD2 (6 bases). Between the trimmed V and J ends, which lost 6 bases and 2 bases, there was a span of 20 bases. Germline CDR1 is LNHDA and CDR2 is SQIVND (reference sequence). The CDR3 runs 16 residues. This CDR3 is CASSPLGGSGAYEQYF. CDR3 DNA sequence: TGTGCCAGTAGCCCTCTAGGAGGGTCCGGGGCCTACGAGCAGTACTTC.

The rearrangement uses TRBV27 and TRBJ1-4; TRBD1 aligns across 9 bases. This CDR3 has 17 residues. J was trimmed by 3 bases and V by 5 bases; bases with no gene match: 10. The germline V gene has CDR1 MNHEY and CDR2 SMNVEV (reference sequence). The CDR3 DNA follows: TGTGCCAGCAGTCCGACAGGGGGTCGTATTGCTAATGAAAAACTGTTTTTT. Protein sequence: CASSPTGGRIANEKLFF.

This sequence joins TRBV7-3 and TRBJ2-1; D possibly corresponds to TRBD2 (6 bases). The germline CDR1 and CDR2 sequences are SGHTA and FQGTGA. This CDR3 has 15 amino acids. Deletions cut 4 bases from V and 12 bases from J, with 22 bases between. The chain's CDR3 is CASSSREHSPERQFF. DNA of the CDR3: TGTGCCAGCAGCTCCCGGGAGCATAGCCCTGAACGGCAGTTCTTC.

The rearrangement uses TRBV28 and TRBJ2-7; D may be TRBD2 (6 bases). Germline V lookup: CDR1 MDHEN, CDR2 SYDVKM. CDR3 size: 11 residues. Trimming took 2 bases from V and 12 from J, leaving 11 bases between them. The CDR3 here is CASSLNRGLYF. The CDR3 nucleotides are TGTGCCAGCAGTTTAAACCGGGGGTTGTACTTC.

CDR3 residues: CASGDNREYTEAFF. In DNA form, the CDR3 reads TGTGCCAGCGGGGACAACAGGGAGTACACTGAAGCTTTCTTT. V is TRBV2 and J is TRBJ1-1; a possible D gene is TRBD1 (6 bases). Per germline, CDR1 SNHLY and CDR2 FYNNEI. V lost 8 bases, J lost 3 bases, and 16 bases lay in between. CDR3 length equals 14 residues. The whole variable domain, filled in from reference TRBV2 and TRBJ1-1, reads EPEVTQTPSHQVTQMGQEVILRCVPISNHLYFYWYRQILGQKVEFLVSFYNNEISEKSEIFDDQFSVERPDGSNFTLKIRSTKLEDSAMYFCASGDNREYTEAFFGQGTRLTVV.

This chain links TRBV30 with TRBJ2-7, with D possibly TRBD2 on 5 matching bases. CDR1 is GTSNPN, CDR2 SVGIG, per germline (reference sequence). Trimming removed 4 bases from V and 2 bases from J, with 9 bases in between. The CDR3 consists of 12 residues. CDR3 residues: CAWISGAYEQYF. DNA for the CDR3: TGTGCCTGGATAAGCGGAGCCTACGAGCAGTACTTC.